This TCR beta chain was recorded in a study of lymphopenia after photon versus proton radiotherapy. As concerns this clone: Antigen: not known.

This CDR3 comprises 14 residues. The V end was cut by 2 bases, the J end by 1 base, with 9 bases between. Looked up from germline, CDR1 is KGHSH and CDR2 is LQKENI. Profiled with immunoSEQ multiplex PCR; TCRdb holds only in-frame clones, not every one. The data hold about 16,000 clones, with 70% to 90% observed a single time. Study-level findings and limits: Post-nadir TCR diversity decline inversely tracked overall survival among those who died. After lymphocyte nadir, photon-treated repertoires showed oligoclonal expansion, especially CD8+ Temra.

This sample comprised peripheral blood, obtained from a patient treated with proton-based radiotherapy. The rearrangement uses TRBV18 and TRBJ2-7, with a tentative D call TRBD1 (5 bases). The sequence derives from a woman aged 55-69 years with cholangiocarcinoma. Some clones in this sample may be carry-over from other donors' samples. CDR3 sequence: CASSPMDTSYEQYF. DNA of the CDR3: TGTGCCAGCTCACCAATGGACACATCCTACGAGCAGTACTTC.